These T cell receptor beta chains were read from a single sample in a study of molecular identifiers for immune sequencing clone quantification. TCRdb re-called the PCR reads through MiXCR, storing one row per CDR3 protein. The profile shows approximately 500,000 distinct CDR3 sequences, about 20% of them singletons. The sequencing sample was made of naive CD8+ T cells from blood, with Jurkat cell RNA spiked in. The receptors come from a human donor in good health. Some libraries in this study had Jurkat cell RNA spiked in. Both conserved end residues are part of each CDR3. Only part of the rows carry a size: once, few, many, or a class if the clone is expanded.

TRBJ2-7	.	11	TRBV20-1	CSANGDYEQYF
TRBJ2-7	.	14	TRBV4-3	CASSQGRELYEQYF
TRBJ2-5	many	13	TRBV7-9	CASSFRGQETQYF
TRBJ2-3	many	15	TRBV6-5	CASSYGGRVTDTQYF
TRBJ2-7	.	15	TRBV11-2	CASSTWTGGEYEQYF
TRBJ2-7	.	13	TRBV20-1	CSADKGSSYEQYF
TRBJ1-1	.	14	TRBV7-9	CASSEIFTNTEAFF
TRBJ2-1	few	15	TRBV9	CASSVESGSINEQFF
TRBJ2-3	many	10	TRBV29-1	CSVSTDTQYF
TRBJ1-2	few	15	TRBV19	CASSILPQSLYGYTF
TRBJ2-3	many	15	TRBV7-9	CASSSRATGADTQYF
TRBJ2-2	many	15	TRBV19	CASSILTQNTGELFF
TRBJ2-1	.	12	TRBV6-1	CASSDASGSPFF
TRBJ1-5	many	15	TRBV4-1	CASSQVPGQGEPQHF
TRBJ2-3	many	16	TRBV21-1	CASRTNRDFWTDTQYF
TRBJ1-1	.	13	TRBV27	CASSVTGGPTSFF
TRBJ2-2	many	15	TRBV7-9	CASSLKFANTGELFF
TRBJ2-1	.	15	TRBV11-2	CASSLSSTDFNEQFF
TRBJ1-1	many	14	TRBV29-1	CSVEDPAGPPGAFF
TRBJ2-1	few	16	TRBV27	CASSLEGLAGSHEQFF
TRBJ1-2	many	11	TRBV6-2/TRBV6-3	CASATYYGYTF
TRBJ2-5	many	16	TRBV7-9	CASSLGRGPIQETQYF
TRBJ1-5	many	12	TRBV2	CASGWDNQPQHF
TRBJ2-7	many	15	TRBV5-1	CASSPNAGGGNEQYF
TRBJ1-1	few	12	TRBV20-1	CSATRGSAEAFF